The clone carrying this T cell receptor (beta chain) was recorded a few times. Its antigen is unknown. This entry belongs to a study of blood T cells in healthy people across ages. Points from the study as a whole: Considered underestimates were the diversity estimates obtained from one million T cells.

It was with a sample-barcoded 5' primer and a J-beta primer mix that a second PCR of about 6 to 12 cycles was run. TCRdb passed the 5' RACE reads through MiXCR, listing each CDR3 protein once. The sample shows 550,000 to 750,000 distinct CDR3 sequences, over 20% of them seen only once. The ends were cut back, 0 bases at V and 6 bases at J, with 5 bases in the middle. The CDR3 totals 13 residues. Germline-derived CDR1 and CDR2 are WSHSY and SAAADI. The sample comprised blood. The chain recombines TRBV10-2 with TRBJ2-2; D uncertain. This sequence was found in a man aged 65 to 85 in good health. In DNA, the CDR3 is TGCGCCAGCAGTGAGTCTGGGGCCGGGGAGCTGTTTTTT. The encoded protein is CASSESGAGELFF.